One and the same sample provided the 24 T cell receptor beta chains below, sequenced in a study of OX40 agonist ivuxolimab in advanced cancers. Library creation used the immunoSEQ multiplex PCR assay. TCRdb took this table from immuneACCESS and kept in-frame rearrangements with V and J called. Such tables lack part of the clones; where checked against another copy, unresolved V genes explain under half of the gap, and the rest is unexplained. Across this sample there are around 8,000 clones, with nearly 90% seen only once. The ten largest clones take up about 4.4% of the sample. The source material was CD4+ or CD8+ T cells sorted from blood, sampled in a trial of the OX40 agonist ivuxolimab. All receptors derive from an adult with an advanced solid tumor such as melanoma, head and neck, liver or kidney cancer.

This chain joins TRBV27 and TRBJ2-5, with D possibly TRBD1 on 6 matching bases. The CDR3 sequence is 14 residues long. The germline CDR1 and CDR2 sequences are MNHEY and SMNVEV (reference sequence). V lost 6 bases, J lost 3 bases, and 14 bases lay in between. In DNA, the CDR3 is TGTGCCAGCAGCCCTACCCCAGGGGAAGAGACCCAGTACTTC. Protein sequence: CASSPTPGEETQYF.

This rearrangement joins TRBV29-1 to TRBJ2-2, with a tentative D call TRBD2 (5 bases). V shed 2 bases and J shed 6 bases, with 10 bases lying between them. CDR1 and CDR2 from the germline V gene are SQVTM and ANQGSEA. The CDR3 runs to 13 residues. The CDR3 DNA sequence: TGCAGCGTTGAAAGGCTAGCCCCCGGGGAGCTGTTTTTT. Translated, it gives CSVERLAPGELFF.

The chain carries TRBV11-3 and TRBJ2-3; no definite D call. Germline CDR1 and CDR2: SGHNT and YENEEA. V was pared by 1 base and J by 3 bases, with 8 bases between. This CDR3 contains 14 residues. CDR3 DNA sequence: TGTGCCAGCAGCTTAGCGGCGTTAACAGATACGCAGTATTTT. Translation gives CASSLAALTDTQYF.

V usage is TRBV19 and J usage is TRBJ2-1, with D maybe TRBD1 (5 bases). Germline loops: CDR1 LNHDA, CDR2 SQIVND (reference sequence). There are 14 residues in the CDR3. Trimming removed 5 bases at V and 6 bases at J, with 14 bases between. CDR3 nucleotides: TGTGCCAGTAGTGAAAACAGGTACGGCAATGAGCAGTTCTTC. Residues: CASSENRYGNEQFF. Supplemented by reference TRBV19 and TRBJ2-1, the full variable domain reads DGGITQSPKYLFRKEGQNVTLSCEQNLNHDAMYWYRQDPGQGLRLIYYSQIVNDFQKGDIAEGYSVSREKKESFPLTVTSAQKNPTAFYLCASSENRYGNEQFFGPGTRLTVL.

V and J are TRBV7-8 and TRBJ2-1; 7 bases are shared with TRBD2. There are 14 residues in the CDR3. Germline values: CDR1 SGHVS, CDR2 FQNEAQ. V dropped 3 bases and J dropped 7; count of bases not matched to a gene: 6. The chain's CDR3 is CASSFGGSANEQFF. CDR3 nucleotides: TGTGCCAGCAGCTTCGGGGGGAGTGCGAATGAGCAGTTCTTC.

The rearrangement joins TRBV2 to TRBJ1-2, with D unclear. Germline CDR1 and CDR2: SNHLY and FYNNEI. Trimming removed 6 bases at V and 3 bases at J, with 11 bases between. This CDR3 has 13 amino acids. The CDR3, as DNA: TGTGCCAGCAGGCCCTTTCAGGACTATGGCTACACCTTC. Encoded protein: CASRPFQDYGYTF.

J is TRBJ2-5 and V is TRBV25-1; D is unresolved. Looked up from germline, CDR1 is MGHDK and CDR2 is SYGVNS. The CDR3 loop spans 12 amino acids. V dropped 3 bases and J dropped 1 base, with 3 bases sitting between them. CDR3 protein: CASSESQETQYF. The CDR3 DNA is TGTGCCAGCAGTGAGAGCCAAGAGACCCAGTACTTC. The whole variable domain, remainder taken from reference TRBV25-1 and TRBJ2-5, is EADIYQTPRYLVIGTGKKITLECSQTMGHDKMYWYQQDPGMELHLIHYSYGVNSTEKGDLSSESTVSRIRTEHFPLTLESARPSHTSQYLCASSESQETQYFGPGTRLLVL.

This clone came up a few times. The V and J genes are TRBV12-2 and TRBJ1-5; the table names TRBD1, a call not compared with the DNA. TRBV12-2 is tagged as a pseudogene. The CDR3 spans 15 residues. The CDR3 region is CASRLVTRGNQPQHF. Written as DNA, the CDR3 is TGTGCAAGTCGCTTAGTAACCAGGGGCAATCAGCCCCAGCATTTT.

V and J are TRBV30 and TRBJ1-1; D ambiguous. Germline CDR1 reads GTSNPN; CDR2 reads SVGIG (reference sequence). V dropped 2 bases and J dropped 8 bases, with 9 bases sitting between them. The CDR3 extends over 11 amino acids. The CDR3 protein is CAWSWGGEAFF. Written as DNA, the CDR3 is TGTGCCTGGAGTTGGGGTGGGGAAGCTTTCTTT.

This rearrangement joins TRBV6-1 to TRBJ2-5; no reliable D call. V was clipped by 0 bases and J by 7 bases, with 15 bases between them. Germline V gene data show CDR1 as MNHNS and CDR2 as SASEGT. The CDR3 runs 15 residues. The CDR3 loop reads CASSEALSLKRTQYF. The CDR3 nucleotides are TGTGCCAGCAGTGAAGCTTTAAGTTTAAAGAGGACCCAGTACTTC.

This chain joins TRBV7-9 and TRBJ2-7; perhaps TRBD1 as D (6 bases). The CDR3 is made up of 16 amino acids. From germline, CDR1 is SEHNR and CDR2 FQNEAQ (reference sequence). Between the trimmed V and J ends, which lost 5 bases and 2 bases, there was a span of 19 bases. This CDR3 reads CASSPPPRQGTYEQYV. In nucleotides, the CDR3 is TGTGCCAGCAGCCCCCCCCCACGGCAGGGGACCTACGAGCAGTACGTC.

This clone was picked up one time. V usage is TRBV6-1 and J usage is TRBJ2-7, with D possibly being TRBD2 (6 bases). Trimming cost V 1 base and J 5 bases, with 12 bases left between them. Germline lookup yields CDR1 MNHNS and CDR2 SASEGT. There are 14 residues in the CDR3. The CDR3 here is CASSEVGSGHEQYV. The CDR3 coding sequence is TGTGCCAGCAGTGAAGTTGGTAGCGGCCACGAGCAGTACGTC.

The chain combines TRBV5-1 with TRBJ2-3; D possibly uses TRBD1 or TRBD2 (6 bases each). The V and J ends lost 0 bases and 2 bases respectively, with 13 bases between them. CDR1 and CDR2 (germline): SGHRS, YFSETQ. This CDR3 is 16 amino acids long. In DNA form, the CDR3 reads TGCGCCAGCAGCTTGGTTCCGGGGGCTAACACAGATACGCAGTATTTT. Its protein product is CASSLVPGANTDTQYF.

The gene calls are TRBV5-1 and TRBJ2-7; 11 bases map to TRBD2. Germline values: CDR1 SGHRS, CDR2 YFSETQ. After removal of 4 bases from V and 3 bases from J, the junction contained 3 bases not matched to a gene. This CDR3 has 14 residues. The CDR3 here is CASSETSGSYEQYV. The DNA of the CDR3 is TGCGCCAGCAGCGAAACTAGCGGGAGCTACGAGCAGTACGTC.

This clone is a singleton in its sample. This chain joins TRBV7-8 and TRBJ1-4; D is undetermined. Germline V gene sequence: CDR1 SGHVS, CDR2 FQNEAQ. The V and J ends lost 5 bases and 3 bases respectively, with 13 bases between them. CDR3 length: 15 residues. The DNA for the CDR3 is TGTGCCAGCAGCCGAGAGCCCCGGGCTAATGAAAAACTGTTTTTT. This translates into CASSREPRANEKLFF.

The chain combines TRBV27 with TRBJ2-2; D ambiguous. The CDR3 consists of 13 residues. Trimming removed 5 bases from V and 6 bases from J, with 10 bases in between. Germline V lookup: CDR1 MNHEY, CDR2 SMNVEV (reference sequence). Written as DNA, the CDR3 is TGTGCCAGCAGTCCTACCTTCTCCGGGGAGCTGTTTTTT. Encoded protein: CASSPTFSGELFF.

DNA of the CDR3: TGTGCCACCAGCAGATTTGGGTTTGAGCAGTTCTTC. It specifies CATSRFGFEQFF. This sequence joins TRBV15 and TRBJ2-1; D remains ambiguous. The CDR3 totals 12 residues. Germline V gene lookup returns CDR1 LNHNV and CDR2 YYDKDF (reference sequence). Trimming left V 2 bases short and J 9 bases short, with 8 bases between. Variable domain in full (rest from reference TRBV15 and TRBJ2-1): DAMVIQNPRYQVTQFGKPVTLSCSQTLNHNVMYWYQQKSSQAPKLLFHYYDKDFNNEADTPDNFQSRRPNTSFCFLDIRSPGLGDTAMYLCATSRFGFEQFFGPGTRLTVL.

The gene calls are TRBV5-1 and TRBJ2-1; TRBD2 agrees at 7 bases. The junction had 7 bases not matched to a gene; V was cut back by 1 base and J by 6 bases. The CDR3 spans 15 residues. Per the germline V gene, CDR1 is SGHRS and CDR2 is YFSETQ. The CDR3 loop is CASSLSIGGSNEQFF. CDR3 in DNA: TGCGCCAGCAGCTTGTCGATCGGGGGGAGCAATGAGCAGTTCTTC.

This clone was recorded once. This rearrangement joins TRBV11-3 to TRBJ2-1; D perhaps matches TRBD2 (5 bases). This CDR3 has 12 amino acids. Looked up from germline, CDR1 is SGHNT and CDR2 is YENEEA. V was pared by 6 bases and J by 10 bases, with 13 bases between. CDR3 in DNA: TGTGCCAGCAGGGCCCGGGGAATCGAGCAGTTCTTC. The encoded protein is CASRARGIEQFF.

V and J are TRBV7-8 and TRBJ2-5, with a tentative D call TRBD2 (5 bases). This CDR3 region has 15 residues. Deletions cut 5 bases from V and 6 bases from J, with 19 bases between. Looked up from germline, CDR1 is SGHVS and CDR2 is FQNEAQ. Here the CDR3 reads CASSQILGGSQTQYF. The CDR3 DNA sequence: TGTGCCAGCAGCCAAATACTAGGAGGAAGCCAGACCCAGTACTTC.

V is TRBV2 and J is TRBJ2-7; 8 nucleotides align to TRBD2. CDR1 is SNHLY, CDR2 FYNNEI, per germline. Trimming at V came to 1 base and at J to 2 bases, leaving 1 base not matched to a gene. This CDR3 spans 14 amino acids. The CDR3 spells CASSEVGLAYEQYV. CDR3 bases: TGTGCCAGCAGTGAAGTGGGACTAGCCTACGAGCAGTACGTC.

V and J are TRBV5-6 and TRBJ1-2; possible D gene TRBD1, 6 bases. The CDR3 runs to 13 residues. Germline CDR1 SGHDT, CDR2 YYEEEE. Trimming removed 0 bases from V and 7 bases from J, with 10 bases in between. The CDR3 DNA is TGTGCCAGCAGCTTGGAGGGGGAGGGTGGCTACACCTTC. Amino acids: CASSLEGEGGYTF.

The gene calls are TRBV7-3 and TRBJ1-1, with no clear D. Germline V gene data show CDR1 as SGHTA and CDR2 as FQGTGA. Trimming pared 2 bases from V and 1 base from J, leaving 5 bases between. CDR3 length equals 13 residues. The DNA of the CDR3 is TGTGCCAGCAGCTTAGAAGGGAACACTGAAGCTTTCTTT. This translates into CASSLEGNTEAFF.

This clone was seen only once. The chain joins TRBV7-9 to TRBJ2-5; D remains unclear. Germline values: CDR1 SEHNR, CDR2 FQNEAQ (reference sequence). Deletions cut 4 bases from V and 5 bases from J, with 17 bases between. This CDR3 has 15 amino acids. The CDR3 loop reads CASSWAAAAAETQYF. The CDR3 coding sequence is TGTGCCAGCAGCTGGGCGGCCGCGGCGGCGGAGACCCAGTACTTC.